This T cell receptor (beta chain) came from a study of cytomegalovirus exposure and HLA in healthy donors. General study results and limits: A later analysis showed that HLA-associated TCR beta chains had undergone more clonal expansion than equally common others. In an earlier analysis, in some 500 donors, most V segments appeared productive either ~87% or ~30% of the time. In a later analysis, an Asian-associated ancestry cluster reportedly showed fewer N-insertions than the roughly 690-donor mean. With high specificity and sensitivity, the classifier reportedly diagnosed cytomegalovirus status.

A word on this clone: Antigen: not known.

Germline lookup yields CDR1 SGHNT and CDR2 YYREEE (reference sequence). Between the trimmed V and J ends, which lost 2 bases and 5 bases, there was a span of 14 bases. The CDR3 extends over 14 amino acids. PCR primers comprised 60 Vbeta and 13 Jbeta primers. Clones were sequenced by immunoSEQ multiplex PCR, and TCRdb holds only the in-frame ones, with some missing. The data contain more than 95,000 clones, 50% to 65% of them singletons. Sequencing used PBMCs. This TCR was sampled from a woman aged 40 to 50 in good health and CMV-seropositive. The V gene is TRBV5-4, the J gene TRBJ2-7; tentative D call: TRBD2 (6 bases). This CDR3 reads CASSFGASDDEQYF. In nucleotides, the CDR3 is TGTGCCAGCAGCTTTGGGGCTAGCGACGACGAGCAGTACTTC. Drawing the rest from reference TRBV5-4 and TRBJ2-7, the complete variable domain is ETGVTQSPTHLIKTRGQQVTLRCSSQSGHNTVSWYQQALGQGPQFIFQYYREEENGRGNFPPRFSGLQFPNYSSELNVNALELDDSALYLCASSFGASDDEQYFGPGTRLTVT.